These 24 T cell receptor beta chains came from one sample sequenced in a study of blood T cell repertoires in COVID-19. Sequenced by immunoSEQ multiplex PCR; TCRdb stores in-frame clones only, minus some. The table shows 80,000 to 100,000 clones, with around 90% occurring only once. The material sequenced was peripheral blood. The origin of the receptors is a man between 65 and 79 years old with acute or convalescent COVID-19.

This chain links TRBV9 with TRBJ2-3; D possibly corresponds to TRBD1 (6 bases). The CDR3 contains 14 residues. Trimming removed 0 bases from V and 4 bases from J, with 9 bases in between. Per the germline V gene, CDR1 is SGDLS and CDR2 is YYNGEE. CDR3 in DNA: TGTGCCAGCAGCGTAGTGGCAGGGGCAGATACGCAGTATTTT. Translated: CASSVVAGADTQYF.

The V call is TRBV11-2, the J call TRBJ1-1; D unresolved. The germline V and J ends were trimmed by 2 bases and 1 base, with 11 bases remaining between them. Germline loops: CDR1 SGHAT, CDR2 FQNNGV. The CDR3 runs 15 residues. The CDR3 region has the DNA TGTGCCAGCAGCTTAACGGCGGGCGGGAACACTGAAGCTTTCTTT. Translating it yields CASSLTAGGNTEAFF.

The chain is built from TRBV14 and TRBJ2-6; tentative D call: TRBD1 (5 bases). With 1 base removed from V and 3 bases from J, the gap between germline ends came to 10 bases. CDR1 SGHDN and CDR2 FVKESK come from the germline V gene. The CDR3 is 16 amino acids. This CDR3 reads CASSQARVVGANVLTF. The CDR3 DNA is TGTGCCAGCAGCCAAGCCAGGGTGGTTGGGGCCAACGTCCTGACTTTC. The full variable domain, rest sourced from reference TRBV14 and TRBJ2-6, is EAGVTQFPSHSVIEKGQTVTLRCDPISGHDNLYWYRRVMGKEIKFLLHFVKESKQDESGMPNNRFLAERTGGTYSTLKVQPAELEDSGVYFCASSQARVVGANVLTFGAGSRLTVL.

The chain joins TRBV19 to TRBJ2-7, with TRBD1 identical over 9 bases. Germline CDR1 and CDR2: LNHDA and SQIVND (reference sequence). This CDR3 comprises 16 residues. The J segment lost 6 bases and the V segment lost 11 bases, leaving 20 bases of the junction unmatched. CDR3 region: CAPFVLGTGMSGEQYV. The CDR3 bases are TGTGCCCCGTTCGTTCTGGGGACAGGGATGTCTGGCGAGCAGTACGTC.

The CDR3 protein is CASSSRPGGQGAGNTIYF. The CDR3 DNA is TGCGCCAGCAGCTCGCGACCTGGGGGACAGGGGGCTGGAAACACCATATATTTT. The chain joins TRBV5-1 to TRBJ1-3; 11 bases align to TRBD1. CDR3 size: 18 residues. V trimming: 3 bases; J trimming: 2 bases; junction bases outside the gene matches: 10. Germline CDR1 is SGHRS and CDR2 is YFSETQ.

The chain couples TRBV4-1 to TRBJ2-3; possible D gene TRBD2, 7 bases. This CDR3 is 13 amino acids long. Trimming shortened V by 6 bases and J by 1 base, and 8 bases separated the two germline ends. Germline CDR1 is MGHRA and CDR2 is YSYEKL. The CDR3: CASRGGGTDTQYF. DNA for the CDR3: TGCGCCAGCAGAGGGGGGGGCACAGATACGCAGTATTTT.

The V gene is TRBV29-1, the J gene TRBJ2-5; 7 bases align to TRBD2. V gave up 4 bases and J gave up 9 bases; unmatched junction bases: 8. The germline CDR1 and CDR2 sequences are SQVTM and ANQGSEA. CDR3 length equals 12 residues. In nucleotides, the CDR3 is TGCAGCGTTGGGCCGGCCCGGGGGGCCCAGTACTTC. It translates to CSVGPARGAQYF.

The genes are TRBV7-9 and TRBJ2-2; weak D call: TRBD1 (5 bases). The germline V and J ends were trimmed by 4 bases and 1 base, with 7 bases remaining between them. Germline V CDR1 and CDR2: SEHNR, FQNEAQ (reference sequence). The CDR3 extends over 14 amino acids. The CDR3 reads CASSSGQNTGELFF. CDR3 coding DNA: TGTGCCAGCAGCTCCGGACAGAACACCGGGGAGCTGTTTTTT. The whole variable domain, remainder taken from reference TRBV7-9 and TRBJ2-2, is DTGVSQNPRHKITKRGQNVTFRCDPISEHNRLYWYRQTLGQGPEFLTYFQNEAQLEKSRLLSDRFSAERPKGSFSTLEIQRTEQGDSAMYLCASSSGQNTGELFFGEGSRLTVL.

On this clone itself: One end of the junction fails to match germline, which may point to a read error. The chain links TRBV19 to TRBJ2-2; 8 bases agree with TRBD2. There are 15 residues in the CDR3. Germline lookup yields CDR1 LNHDA and CDR2 SQIVND (reference sequence). CDR3 region: CATSRSSGNSGELFF. In nucleotides, the CDR3 is TGTGCCACCTCGAGGAGTAGCGGGAACTCCGGGGAGCTGTTTTTT.

This clone has a single count. The chain has TRBV4-2 and TRBJ1-1; 9 nucleotides align to TRBD1. The CDR3 loop spans 14 amino acids. With V trimmed by 3 bases and J by 1 base, 0 bases remained unmatched. Germline V gene lookup returns CDR1 LGHNA and CDR2 YNFKEQ. Here the CDR3 reads CASSQGQGNTEAFF. For the CDR3, the DNA is TGTGCCAGCAGCCAGGGACAGGGGAACACTGAAGCTTTCTTT.

The chain combines TRBV2 with TRBJ1-4, with a tentative D call TRBD1 (6 bases). Germline V gene sequence: CDR1 SNHLY, CDR2 FYNNEI. The V gene lost 7 bases and the J gene lost 4 bases, with 13 bases spanning the gap. The CDR3 contains 14 residues. CDR3 region: CASKGGRLNEKLFF. CDR3 DNA sequence: TGTGCCAGCAAGGGGGGGAGGCTTAATGAAAAACTGTTTTTT. Using reference TRBV2 and TRBJ1-4 for the parts outside the CDR3, the full variable domain is EPEVTQTPSHQVTQMGQEVILRCVPISNHLYFYWYRQILGQKVEFLVSFYNNEISEKSEIFDDQFSVERPDGSNFTLKIRSTKLEDSAMYFCASKGGRLNEKLFFGSGTQLSVL.

The rearrangement uses TRBV6-2 or TRBV6-3 and TRBJ2-4; TRBD2 is a possible D gene (7 bases). This CDR3 has 17 residues. The germline V and J ends were trimmed by 0 bases and 0 bases, with 12 bases remaining between them. Per germline, CDR1 MNHEY and CDR2 SVGEGT. CDR3 nucleotide sequence: TGTGCCAGCAGTTACTCTGGGGGGGGGCTAGCCAAAAACATTCAGTACTTC. Translated, it gives CASSYSGGGLAKNIQYF.

This rearrangement joins TRBV7-9 to TRBJ2-5; D is possibly TRBD1 (5 bases). The germline V gene has CDR1 SEHNR and CDR2 FQNEAQ (reference sequence). The V gene lost 0 bases and the J gene lost 7 bases, with 21 bases spanning the gap. CDR3 length: 17 residues. The CDR3 spells CASSLAQDSSGLGTQYF. The CDR3 DNA reads TGTGCCAGCAGCTTAGCGCAAGACAGTTCTGGTTTAGGGACCCAGTACTTC.

J is TRBJ2-3 and V is TRBV6-4, with 7 bases lining up with TRBD2. Per the germline V gene, CDR1 is MRHNA and CDR2 is SNTAGT. This CDR3 region has 13 residues. The junction had 4 bases not matched to a gene; V was cut back by 9 bases and J by 1 base. The CDR3 is CARDGRGTDTQYF. DNA of the CDR3: TGTGCCAGGGATGGGAGGGGCACAGATACGCAGTATTTT.

The rearrangement links TRBV11-1 to TRBJ1-2; unclear D gene. The CDR3 is 14 residues long. V was pared by 3 bases and J by 0 bases, with 8 bases between. The germline V gene encodes CDR1 SGHAT and CDR2 FQDESV (reference sequence). The CDR3 protein is CASSFAGANYGYTF. The DNA for the CDR3 is TGTGCCAGCAGCTTTGCGGGCGCTAACTATGGCTACACCTTC.

J is TRBJ1-5 and V is TRBV25-1, with a weak D call TRBD1 (6 bases). The CDR3 has 15 amino acids. Per the germline V gene, CDR1 is MGHDK and CDR2 is SYGVNS. V was shortened by 6 bases and J by 6 bases, with 18 bases between the two germline ends. DNA of the CDR3: TGTGCCAGCAGCGCCCCAGGGCAGGGGCGTCAGCCCCAGCATTTT. Translated: CASSAPGQGRQPQHF.

This chain links TRBV7-9 with TRBJ1-1; D is possibly TRBD1 (5 bases). Germline loops: CDR1 SEHNR, CDR2 FQNEAQ (reference sequence). The CDR3 length is 13 residues. V gave up 5 bases and J gave up 3 bases, with 10 bases separating them. CDR3 in DNA: TGTGCCAGCAGCCTAGGGGAGGACACTGAAGCTTTCTTT. This gives the protein CASSLGEDTEAFF. Supplemented by reference TRBV7-9 and TRBJ1-1, the full variable domain reads DTGVSQNPRHKITKRGQNVTFRCDPISEHNRLYWYRQTLGQGPEFLTYFQNEAQLEKSRLLSDRFSAERPKGSFSTLEIQRTEQGDSAMYLCASSLGEDTEAFFGQGTRLTVV.

The chain uses TRBV3-1 (or the pseudogene TRBV3-2) and TRBJ2-7; TRBD1 matches 7 bases. The germline V gene has CDR1 LGHDT and CDR2 YNNKEL (reference sequence). Trimming removed 0 bases from V and 2 bases from J; junction bases left unmatched: 4. The CDR3 runs to 15 residues. CDR3 loop: CASSQDGQGAYEQYF. As DNA, the CDR3 is TGTGCCAGCAGCCAAGATGGGCAGGGGGCCTACGAGCAGTACTTC.

The J gene is TRBJ2-2, the V gene TRBV12-3 or TRBV12-4; perhaps TRBD2 as D (5 bases). Trimming pared 6 bases from V and 5 bases from J, leaving 10 bases between. The CDR3 consists of 13 residues. CDR3 residues: CASSSPGTGELFF. CDR3 bases: TGTGCCAGCAGCTCCCCGGGGACCGGGGAGCTGTTTTTT.

The chain recombines TRBV29-1 with TRBJ1-4; D is undetermined. Per the germline V gene, CDR1 is SQVTM and CDR2 is ANQGSEA. The CDR3 extends over 15 amino acids. Trimming cost V 6 bases and J 0 bases, with 14 bases left between them. CDR3 amino acids: CSVKNPGTTNEKLFF. In DNA, the CDR3 is TGCAGCGTAAAAAACCCGGGGACAACTAATGAAAAACTGTTTTTT.

This clone appeared once. V gene TRBV5-1 combines with J gene TRBJ1-1; D is possibly TRBD1 (6 bases). CDR3 size: 15 residues. CDR1 is SGHRS, CDR2 YFSETQ, per germline. V shed 0 bases and J shed 4 bases, with 13 bases lying between them. The CDR3 reads CASSLVDGGGTEAFF. The CDR3 DNA sequence: TGCGCCAGCAGCTTGGTTGATGGGGGCGGCACTGAAGCTTTCTTT.

The chain links TRBV30 to TRBJ2-3; TRBD2 aligns across 10 bases. The CDR3 consists of 13 residues. V shed 6 bases, J shed 5 bases, and the junction held 5 bases outside the gene matches. The germline V gene encodes CDR1 GTSNPN and CDR2 SVGIG (reference sequence). In DNA, the CDR3 is TGTGCCTGCCTTCTAGCGGGGGTAGATACGCAGTATTTT. The encoded protein is CACLLAGVDTQYF.

The V gene is TRBV2, the J gene TRBJ1-6, with D perhaps TRBD1 (5 bases). Germline values: CDR1 SNHLY, CDR2 FYNNEI. This CDR3 comprises 16 residues. Trimming shortened V by 4 bases and J by 4 bases, and 14 bases separated the two germline ends. The CDR3 reads CASSAWTPVYNSPLHF. In DNA, the CDR3 is TGTGCCAGCAGTGCGTGGACACCGGTATATAATTCACCCCTCCACTTT. Filled out from reference TRBV2 and TRBJ1-6, the complete variable domain reads EPEVTQTPSHQVTQMGQEVILRCVPISNHLYFYWYRQILGQKVEFLVSFYNNEISEKSEIFDDQFSVERPDGSNFTLKIRSTKLEDSAMYFCASSAWTPVYNSPLHFGNGTRLTVT.

The chain couples TRBV28 to TRBJ1-2, with D unclear. The V gene's germline CDR1 is MDHEN and CDR2 SYDVKM. Trimming took 7 bases from V and 5 from J, leaving 11 bases between them. The CDR3 extends over 12 amino acids. Here the CDR3 DNA reads TGTGCCAGCATCAGTAGCGGATATGGCTACACCTTC. Protein: CASISSGYGYTF.